These 5 T cell receptor beta chains came from one sample sequenced in a study of cytomegalovirus exposure and HLA in healthy donors. The PCR had 60 Vbeta and 13 Jbeta primers. Sequenced by immunoSEQ multiplex PCR; TCRdb stores in-frame clones only, minus some. The repertoire holds a few hundred thousand clones, roughly 70% seen once, with about 2.1% in the top ten. Sequencing used PBMCs. These receptors were obtained from a female donor in good health and CMV-seronegative.

The genes are TRBV2 and TRBJ1-2, with 9 positions matching TRBD1. Germline V gives CDR1 SNHLY, CDR2 FYNNEI. The V and J ends lost 6 bases and 6 bases, in that order; junction bases with no gene match: 11. This CDR3 contains 15 residues. CDR3 in amino acids: CASSPHTGGVDGYTF. The DNA of the CDR3 is TGTGCCAGCAGCCCACACACAGGGGGCGTAGATGGCTACACCTTC.

The V and J genes are TRBV6-4 and TRBJ2-7, with D perhaps matching TRBD1 (5 bases). V dropped 8 bases and J dropped 3 bases, with 11 bases sitting between them. This CDR3 has 12 residues. Germline V lookup: CDR1 MRHNA, CDR2 SNTAGT. Written as DNA, the CDR3 is TGTGCCAGCCGCCAGGGTGACTACGAGCAGTACTTC. This gives the protein CASRQGDYEQYF.

For the CDR3, the DNA is TGCGCCAGCAGCTCGAGGTCGGGACTAGACCCCGGGGAGCTGTTTTTT. As protein: CASSSRSGLDPGELFF. The rearrangement links TRBV5-1 to TRBJ2-2; the match to TRBD2 covers 8 bases. Germline CDR1 reads SGHRS; CDR2 reads YFSETQ. Germline trimming cut 3 bases from V and 6 bases from J; bases unmatched to any gene: 10. The CDR3 has 16 amino acids.

The chain uses TRBV7-3 and TRBJ1-1, with D possibly TRBD1 on 6 matching bases. Trimming stripped 5 bases from V and 5 bases from J, with 18 bases between. CDR1 SGHTA and CDR2 FQGTGA come from the germline V gene. The CDR3 length is 15 residues. The CDR3 here is CASSLLKPGETEAFF. As DNA, the CDR3 is TGTGCCAGCAGCCTACTCAAACCAGGGGAGACTGAAGCTTTCTTT.

CDR3 amino acids: CASSGAGGPYEQYF. DNA of the CDR3: TGTGCCAGCAGTGGAGCGGGAGGGCCGTACGAGCAGTACTTC. The V gene is TRBV6-5, the J gene TRBJ2-7; 10 nucleotides agree with TRBD2. Germline lookup yields CDR1 MNHEY and CDR2 SVGAGI. This CDR3 has 14 residues. Trimming at V came to 5 bases and at J to 4 bases, leaving 5 bases not matched to a gene.